This passage covers 28 T cell receptor beta chains from one sample sequenced in a study of prognosis after radiotherapy for stage I lung cancer. Two rounds of multiplex PCR amplified TCR beta CDR3 from genomic DNA. Initially, in first-round PCR, primers specific to each TRBV and TRBJ gene were used. TCRdb fed the multiplex PCR reads into MiXCR, producing one record per CDR3 protein. Among 15,000 to 20,000 distinct CDR3 sequences listed, about 50% were seen once. Sequences were derived from PBMCs, sampled before or after stereotactic body radiation therapy (not recorded which). Source of these receptors: a donor of 50 years or more with non-small cell lung cancer.

This clonotype was counted ten times or more. This chain joins TRBV3-1 and TRBJ2-7, with D hard to call. The CDR3 contains 11 residues. Germline CDR1 is LGHDT and CDR2 is YNNKEL (reference sequence). V lost 1 base and J 6 bases, leaving 4 bases between the germline ends. The CDR3 DNA follows: TGTGCCAGCAGCCAAGGGCGCGAGCAGTACTTC. Protein: CASSQGREQYF.

V gene TRBV6-1 combines with J gene TRBJ2-7; 10 bases map to TRBD2. This CDR3 is 14 amino acids long. Looked up from germline, CDR1 is MNHNS and CDR2 is SASEGT. Trimming at V came to 4 bases and at J to 5 bases, leaving 5 bases not matched to a gene. The CDR3 reads CASSGSSGSNEQYF. The CDR3 nucleotides are TGTGCCAGCAGTGGCTCTAGCGGGAGTAACGAGCAGTACTTC.

The chain is built from TRBV6-2 or TRBV6-3 and TRBJ2-3; 8 bases are shared with TRBD2. This CDR3 is built from 14 residues. In germline, CDR1 is MNHEY, CDR2 SVGEGT. V was pared by 6 bases and J by 6 bases, with 8 bases of the junction left unmatched. This chain's CDR3 is CASSSTSGVDTQYF. As DNA, the CDR3 is TGTGCCAGCAGCTCAACTAGCGGTGTGGATACGCAGTATTTT.

This chain uses TRBV20-1 with TRBJ2-3; D possibly corresponds to TRBD1 (6 bases). Trimming shortened V by 7 bases and J by 3 bases, and 20 bases separated the two germline ends. The CDR3 is made up of 15 amino acids. Germline-derived CDR1 and CDR2 are DFQATT and SNEGSKA (reference sequence). CDR3 protein: CSDQGDFRGTDTQYF. In nucleotides, the CDR3 is TGCAGTGATCAGGGTGACTTCAGGGGAACAGATACGCAGTATTTT.

As concerns this clonotype: Sequence at one end of the junction differs from germline and may be a read error. This sequence joins TRBV2 and TRBJ2-2; D gene uncertain. Germline CDR1 SNHLY, CDR2 FYNNEI. The CDR3 covers 13 residues. This chain's CDR3 is CASIEDGYVELFF. CDR3 in DNA: TGTGCCAGCATTGAAGACGGGTACGTGGAGCTGTTTTTT.

V is TRBV6-1 and J is TRBJ2-7; 7 bases align to TRBD2. Germline values: CDR1 MNHNS, CDR2 SASEGT. The CDR3 runs 16 residues. Trimming removed 10 bases from V and 0 bases from J; junction bases left unmatched: 15. CDR3 amino acids: CAISPAGRRSSYEQYF. Here the CDR3 DNA reads TGTGCCATCAGCCCAGCGGGGAGGAGGAGCTCCTACGAGCAGTACTTC.

This clonotype was detected ten times or more. The V gene is TRBV5-1, the J gene TRBJ2-3, with 12 bases aligning to TRBD2. This CDR3 region has 17 residues. CDR1 SGHRS and CDR2 YFSETQ come from the germline V gene. Losses at the gene ends were 4 bases for V and 0 bases for J; bases not matched to a gene: 6. CDR3 DNA sequence: TGCGCCAGCAGCATCGCCGGGACTAGCGGGAGCACAGATACGCAGTATTTT. Translating it yields CASSIAGTSGSTDTQYF.

This chain connects TRBV12-3 or TRBV12-4 to TRBJ2-1, with 8 nucleotides matching TRBD1. Germline trimming cut 4 bases from V and 0 bases from J; bases unmatched to any gene: 5. This CDR3 has 16 amino acids. CDR3 in amino acids: CASSSNRGSSYNEQFF. The CDR3 DNA reads as TGTGCCAGCAGTTCCAACAGGGGGAGCTCCTACAATGAGCAGTTCTTC.

This clonotype appeared many times. The gene calls are TRBV12-3 or TRBV12-4 and TRBJ2-7; 8 bases align to TRBD1. This CDR3 spans 15 amino acids. V lost 6 bases to trimming and J lost 0 bases; unmatched junction nucleotides: 7. CDR3 sequence reads: CASRATGGFSYEQYF. CDR3 DNA: TGTGCCAGCAGGGCTACAGGGGGATTCTCCTACGAGCAGTACTTC.

This clonotype is categorized as medium-sized. V usage is TRBV6-5 and J usage is TRBJ2-7; D is unclear. The CDR3 covers 11 residues. Germline CDR1 MNHEY, CDR2 SVGAGI. Trimming removed 4 bases at V and 3 bases at J, with 4 bases between. The CDR3 reads CASSSNYEQYF. CDR3 coding DNA: TGTGCCAGCAGTTCTAACTACGAGCAGTACTTC.

This clonotype showed up many times. The genes are TRBV18 and TRBJ2-1, with 10 bases lining up with TRBD2. The CDR3 is made up of 14 amino acids. Unmatched junction bases numbered 5, after V lost 5 bases and J lost 7 bases. Germline loops: CDR1 KGHSH, CDR2 LQKENI. The CDR3: CASSSGLAPNEQFF. In DNA, the CDR3 is TGTGCCAGCTCATCGGGACTAGCGCCGAATGAGCAGTTCTTC.

At least ten counts were recorded for this clonotype. The V call is TRBV18, the J call TRBJ2-1; D perhaps matches TRBD2 (5 bases). Looked up from germline, CDR1 is KGHSH and CDR2 is LQKENI. This CDR3 comprises 14 residues. The ends were cut back, 2 bases at V and 7 bases at J, with 12 bases in the middle. The DNA for the CDR3 is TGTGCCAGCTCACCATCCTTCTCGGGGAATGAGCAGTTCTTC. Protein sequence: CASSPSFSGNEQFF.

This clonotype was recorded many times. J is TRBJ2-3 and V is TRBV6-5; D is uncertain. Germline CDR1 and CDR2: MNHEY and SVGAGI. This CDR3 has 14 residues. With 2 bases removed from V and 0 bases from J, the gap between germline ends came to 6 bases. CDR3 protein: CASSYARSTDTQYF. As DNA, the CDR3 is TGTGCCAGCAGTTACGCCAGGAGCACAGATACGCAGTATTTT.

Points on this clonotype: A read error is the likely source, as a far larger clone sits one nucleotide away. The V and J genes are TRBV7-9 and TRBJ2-7; the match to TRBD2 covers 12 bases. V dropped 5 bases and J dropped 1; count of bases not matched to a gene: 9. There are 17 residues in the CDR3. Per germline, CDR1 SEHNR and CDR2 FQNEAQ (reference sequence). CDR3 loop: CASSPACGLAGSYEQYF. The CDR3 nucleotides are TGTGCCAGCAGCCCCGCATGTGGACTAGCGGGATCCTACGAGCAGTACTTC.

This sequence joins TRBV19 and TRBJ1-5, with a weak D call TRBD1 (6 bases). Germline loops: CDR1 LNHDA, CDR2 SQIVND (reference sequence). The CDR3 length is 16 residues. Deletions cut 5 bases from V and 6 bases from J, with 20 bases between. The CDR3, as DNA: TGTGCCAGTAGTGTATTCGGGACACCCGGTAGTCAGCCCCAGCATTTT. Its translation is CASSVFGTPGSQPQHF.

The chain carries TRBV27 and TRBJ1-2, with a tentative D call TRBD1 (5 bases). V gave up 5 bases and J gave up 3 bases, with 13 bases separating them. This CDR3 contains 14 residues. Germline CDR1 MNHEY, CDR2 SMNVEV (reference sequence). The CDR3 DNA follows: TGTGCCAGCAGTCCGTATACAGGTGACTATGGCTACACCTTC. Encoded protein: CASSPYTGDYGYTF.

The chain recombines TRBV5-1 with TRBJ1-6, with TRBD1 identical over 7 bases. V shed 4 bases and J 16 bases; nucleotides not matched to a gene: 11. The CDR3 extends over 13 amino acids. The germline gives CDR1 SGHRS, CDR2 YFSETQ. As DNA, the CDR3 is TGCGCCAGCAGCCCCTATCCGGGGACAGAGCTCCACTTT. The encoded protein is CASSPYPGTELHF.

In its sample, this clonotype was seen many times. A far larger clone is one nucleotide away, so this likely arose from a read error. The chain uses TRBV6-1 and TRBJ2-3; D possibly corresponds to TRBD1 (6 bases). The germline V and J ends were trimmed by 5 bases and 6 bases, with 15 bases remaining between them. The CDR3 spans 14 residues. Germline-derived CDR1 and CDR2 are MNHNS and SASEGT. CDR3 amino acids: CASSHGTPRDTQYF. Here the CDR3 DNA reads TGTGCCAGCAGTCACGGGACACCGAGGGATACGCAGTATTTT.

The rearrangement links TRBV27 to TRBJ2-1, with D possibly matching TRBD2 (6 bases). V gave up 8 bases and J gave up 8 bases, with 16 bases separating them. The CDR3 is 13 amino acids. Germline V gene sequence: CDR1 MNHEY, CDR2 SMNVEV (reference sequence). CDR3 sequence reads: CASRWAGTDEQFF. DNA for the CDR3: TGTGCCAGCCGTTGGGCGGGAACGGATGAGCAGTTCTTC.

This clonotype was recorded many times. The V gene is TRBV2, the J gene TRBJ2-7; D is perhaps TRBD1 (7 bases). Trimming left V 5 bases short and J 3 bases short, with 14 bases between. Per the germline V gene, CDR1 is SNHLY and CDR2 is FYNNEI. The CDR3 is 14 residues long. CDR3 DNA sequence: TGTGCCAGCAGTCCTCAGGGGGGTTTCTACGAGCAGTACTTC. Translation gives CASSPQGGFYEQYF.

Turning to this clonotype: This sequence may be a read error, since a much larger clone differs from it by one base. The V and J genes are TRBV5-6 and TRBJ2-7; 7 bases fit TRBD2. The CDR3 length is 15 residues. V trimming: 0 bases; J trimming: 6 bases; junction bases outside the gene matches: 9. The V gene's germline CDR1 is SGHDT and CDR2 YYEEEE. The CDR3: CASSLGLAVIREQYF. The CDR3 nucleotides are TGTGCCAGCAGCTTGGGGCTAGCGGTAATACGCGAGCAGTACTTC.

This clonotype is termed medium-sized. The rearrangement uses TRBV5-1 and TRBJ2-1, with 8 bases identical to TRBD2. This CDR3 comprises 17 residues. Per germline, CDR1 SGHRS and CDR2 YFSETQ. V dropped 0 bases and J dropped 7; count of bases not matched to a gene: 12. CDR3 in amino acids: CASSLDSWASGRNEQFF. The CDR3 nucleotides are TGCGCCAGCAGCTTGGACTCTTGGGCTAGCGGGCGTAATGAGCAGTTCTTC.

V is TRBV28 and J is TRBJ2-7; no reliable D call. Looked up from germline, CDR1 is MDHEN and CDR2 is SYDVKM. The CDR3 has 11 residues. Trimming removed 10 bases at V and 3 bases at J, with 10 bases between. CDR3 in amino acids: CATTLHYEQYF. The CDR3 coding sequence is TGTGCCACTACCCTACACTACGAGCAGTACTTC.

This clonotype was recorded at least ten times. The chain is built from TRBV11-2 and TRBJ2-5; D may correspond to TRBD1 or TRBD2 (5 bases each). V lost 4 bases, J lost 5 bases, and 17 bases lay in between. CDR1 is SGHAT, CDR2 FQNNGV, per germline. CDR3 length equals 15 residues. CDR3 DNA sequence: TGTGCCAGCAGCTCCACCGCAGGGCGAGGGGAGACCCAGTACTTC. Encoded protein: CASSSTAGRGETQYF.

This clonotype was observed many times. The rearrangement joins TRBV5-1 to TRBJ1-5; D gene unclear. The V end lost 4 bases, the J end lost 2 bases, and 7 bases lay between the germline ends. The CDR3 covers 13 residues. Germline lookup yields CDR1 SGHRS and CDR2 YFSETQ. For the CDR3, the DNA is TGCGCCAGCAGCCCCGAGGGCAATCAGCCCCAGCATTTT. As protein: CASSPEGNQPQHF.

In this sample, this clonotype turned up many times. This chain connects TRBV19 to TRBJ1-3; a weak D match, TRBD1 (5 bases). Trimming removed 5 bases at V and 4 bases at J, with 9 bases between. The CDR3 length is 13 residues. Germline V gene sequence: CDR1 LNHDA, CDR2 SQIVND (reference sequence). The CDR3 here is CASSPGPGNTIYF. The CDR3 coding sequence is TGTGCCAGTAGTCCAGGGCCCGGAAACACCATATATTTT.

The V call is TRBV6-1, the J call TRBJ1-1; the D gene is possibly TRBD1 (5 bases). CDR3 length equals 11 residues. The V end lost 1 base, the J end lost 10 bases, and 7 bases lay between the germline ends. Germline V gives CDR1 MNHNS, CDR2 SASEGT. The CDR3 coding sequence is TGTGCCAGCAGTGAAGTAGGGGCAGCTTTCTTT. This gives the protein CASSEVGAAFF.

To note about this clonotype: A far larger clone is off by one base, so a read error is likely. The chain joins TRBV6-4 to TRBJ1-2, with TRBD1 identical over 8 bases. CDR1 MRHNA and CDR2 SNTAGT come from the germline V gene. The CDR3 length is 15 residues. Germline trimming cut 6 bases from V and 4 bases from J; bases unmatched to any gene: 10. The DNA for the CDR3 is TGTGCCAGCAGCCTCCGTCAGGGGGCTGTCTATGGCTACACCTTC. Translating it yields CASSLRQGAVYGYTF.